This TCR beta chain was identified in a study of CD8+CD57+ T cells in acquired aplastic anemia. Overall study: DNA per sorted CD4+ or CD8+ sample ranged about 0.2 to 27.4 ug, averaging around 3.2 ug.

Patients picked for sequencing had shown CD8+CD57+ cell expansion detected by flow cytometry. CDR1 and CDR2 (germline): LNHNV, YYDKDF (reference sequence). V shed 1 base and J shed 6 bases, with 10 bases lying between them. The CDR3 is made up of 14 amino acids. Overall study results and limits: The number of CD8+ CDR3 sequences shared by patients and controls was approximately 30.

TCR beta VDJ and CDR3 profiling used genomic DNA as template. Each CDR3 protein is one row after TCRdb ran MiXCR on the reads. In the table there are around 170,000 distinct CDR3 sequences, just under 50% of which are singletons. The table lists this clonotype with a few counts. The antigen is unknown. The genes are TRBV15 and TRBJ1-5; D may be TRBD1 (6 bases). Material for sequencing was sorted CD4+, CD8+, or CD8+CD57+ T cells (not recorded which) from PBMCs. The source of this sequence is a human donor with aplastic anemia. The CDR3 DNA sequence: TGTGCCACCAGCAGAGCTGGGGGCGGTCAGCCCCAGCATTTT. It encodes CATSRAGGGQPQHF.